This TCR beta chain was recovered during a study of a mutant IDH1 vaccine in newly diagnosed glioma. Time point noted: week 35, safety follow-up. The study gave 300 ug of mutant IDH1 20-mer peptide per vaccine dose, with topical imiquimod. Remarks on this clone: The antigen remains undetermined.

This CDR3 region has 15 residues. J lost 0 bases, V lost 6 bases, and 4 bases had no gene match. CDR1 is LNHDA and CDR2 is SQIVND in the germline V gene (reference sequence). The table came from immunoSEQ multiplex PCR; TCRdb's copy has only in-frame clones and leaves some out. The table lists tens of thousands of clones, approximately 80% of them singletons. The clonotype was recovered from a woman aged 40 to 55 with glioma. The material sequenced was PBMCs, taken from a glioma patient whose treatment included an IDH1 peptide vaccine. The rearrangement uses TRBV19 and TRBJ2-3; 9 bases fit TRBD2. The CDR3 DNA follows: TGTGCCAGTAGCCAGGGACTAGCCAGCACAGATACGCAGTATTTT. Translated, it gives CASSQGLASTDTQYF.